A single sample gave rise to the 20 T cell receptor beta chains below, sequenced in a study of CD8+ T cells in alopecia areata. Isolated RNA was reverse transcribed into cDNA used as the sequencing template. The protocol was immunoSEQ multiplex PCR, while the TCRdb copy is restricted to in-frame clones and leaves out a portion. The data hold around 140,000 clones, with approximately 50% observed a single time. The starting material was CD4+ T cells sorted from blood, obtained at week 0. The receptor source for this set is a human donor with alopecia areata.

This rearrangement joins TRBV29-1 to TRBJ2-5; D possibly matches TRBD1 or TRBD2 (5 bases each). Looked up from germline, CDR1 is SQVTM and CDR2 is ANQGSEA. This CDR3 is 16 amino acids long. The germline V and J ends were trimmed by 3 bases and 7 bases, with 24 bases remaining between them. CDR3 protein: CSVDLGDRRSLGTQYF. The DNA of the CDR3 is TGCAGCGTTGATCTCGGGGACCGACGGTCCCTTGGGACCCAGTACTTC.

This clone was detected only a few times. The DNA for the CDR3 is TGTGCCATCAGGCAACAGGGACTGGGTGACACTGAAGCTTTCTTT. It codes for CAIRQQGLGDTEAFF. The chain carries TRBV10-3 and TRBJ1-1, with D perhaps matching TRBD1 (6 bases). The CDR3 sequence is 15 residues long. Germline V gene data show CDR1 as ENHRY and CDR2 as SYGVKD. V lost 6 bases and J 3 bases, leaving 17 bases between the germline ends.

The chain has TRBV19 and TRBJ2-7, with D maybe TRBD2 (5 bases). Germline CDR1 and CDR2: LNHDA and SQIVND (reference sequence). CDR3 length: 12 residues. Trimming removed 6 bases at V and 4 bases at J, with 10 bases between. This chain's CDR3 is CASSKTGYEQYF. The CDR3 DNA sequence: TGTGCCAGTAGCAAGACGGGATACGAGCAGTACTTC.

This sequence joins TRBV6-5 and TRBJ2-7; TRBD2 matches 9 bases. The CDR3 is 14 residues long. Germline V gives CDR1 MNHEY, CDR2 SVGAGI. V shed 7 bases and J 3 bases; nucleotides not matched to a gene: 7. CDR3 protein: CASTPGGRDYEQYF. As DNA, the CDR3 is TGTGCCAGCACCCCGGGCGGGAGGGACTACGAGCAGTACTTC.

This chain joins TRBV6-6 and TRBJ2-5; TRBD2 agrees at 7 bases. Trimming at V came to 4 bases and at J to 2 bases, leaving 7 bases not matched to a gene. The CDR3 runs 15 residues. CDR1 and CDR2 from the germline V gene are MNHNY and SVGAGI (reference sequence). DNA of the CDR3: TGTGCCAGCAGTTTCCTAGCGGATAATCAAGAGACCCAGTACTTC. Its protein product is CASSFLADNQETQYF.

The chain has TRBV27 and TRBJ2-7, with 7 bases lining up with TRBD1. With V trimmed by 2 bases and J by 0 bases, 10 bases remained unmatched. The CDR3 runs to 17 residues. Per germline, CDR1 MNHEY and CDR2 SMNVEV (reference sequence). The CDR3 bases are TGTGCCAGCAGTTTAAGATACAGGACAGGAGACTCCTACGAGCAGTACTTC. Translated, it gives CASSLRYRTGDSYEQYF.

The chain couples TRBV7-6 to TRBJ2-5; possible D gene TRBD1, 5 bases. The CDR3 sequence is 14 residues long. Trimming stripped 3 bases from V and 5 bases from J, with 13 bases between. The germline V gene has CDR1 SGHVS and CDR2 FNYEAQ. This CDR3 is CASSFSGYWETQYF. As DNA, the CDR3 is TGTGCCAGCAGCTTCTCAGGGTATTGGGAGACCCAGTACTTC.

This clone turned up a few times. The chain is built from TRBV29-1 and TRBJ2-3; TRBD2 aligns across 14 bases. With 7 bases clipped from V and 1 base from J, the junction kept 4 bases outside the gene matches. This CDR3 region has 15 residues. Germline CDR1 is SQVTM and CDR2 is ANQGSEA. The CDR3 region is CSARGLAGGTDTQYF. The DNA for the CDR3 is TGCAGCGCTAGGGGACTAGCGGGAGGCACAGATACGCAGTATTTT.

This chain links TRBV28 with TRBJ2-3, with D possibly matching TRBD1 (7 bases). Germline loops: CDR1 MDHEN, CDR2 SYDVKM. Trimming removed 5 bases at V and 0 bases at J, with 12 bases between. There are 15 residues in the CDR3. The CDR3 DNA is TGTGCCAGCAGTCGCGGGACAGCTAGCACAGATACGCAGTATTTT. Translating it yields CASSRGTASTDTQYF.

In its sample, this clone was seen a few times. The chain uses TRBV9 and TRBJ2-1; perhaps TRBD2 as D (5 bases). The CDR3 is made up of 15 amino acids. CDR1 SGDLS and CDR2 YYNGEE come from the germline V gene. V was clipped by 0 bases and J by 5 bases, with 12 bases between them. The CDR3 nucleotides read TGTGCCAGCAGCGTAGCTCGGGGATCGAACAATGAGCAGTTCTTC. Amino acids: CASSVARGSNNEQFF.

The gene calls are TRBV6-5 and TRBJ2-7; the D is unclear. CDR1 is MNHEY and CDR2 is SVGAGI in the germline V gene. V dropped 2 bases and J dropped 3 bases, with 11 bases sitting between them. The CDR3 totals 14 residues. The DNA for the CDR3 is TGTGCCAGCAGTTACAGATCAGTGGACTACGAGCAGTACTTC. Translated, it gives CASSYRSVDYEQYF.

This clone occurred a few times. J is TRBJ1-1 and V is TRBV7-2, with D unresolved. The V and J ends lost 2 bases and 5 bases respectively, with 9 bases between them. In germline, CDR1 is SGHTA, CDR2 FQGNSA. The CDR3 sequence is 13 residues long. In DNA, the CDR3 is TGTGCCAGCAGCTTATCGGAGGGAACTGAAGCTTTCTTT. Residues: CASSLSEGTEAFF.

The chain recombines TRBV11-2 with TRBJ1-1; 8 bases line up with TRBD1. The CDR3 extends over 15 amino acids. Unmatched junction bases numbered 6, after V lost 4 bases and J lost 2 bases. CDR1 is SGHAT and CDR2 is FQNNGV in the germline V gene. CDR3 nucleotide sequence: TGTGCCAGCAGCTCGACGGACAGGGATAACACTGAAGCTTTCTTT. Translated: CASSSTDRDNTEAFF.

This clone has just one count. The J gene is TRBJ1-2, the V gene TRBV30; a weak D match, TRBD1 (6 bases). CDR3 length: 16 amino acids. The germline gives CDR1 GTSNPN, CDR2 SVGIG (reference sequence). Trimming stripped 2 bases from V and 2 bases from J, with 18 bases between. CDR3 DNA sequence: TGTGCCTGGAGTCCCGGGCGGACAGTGACAAACTATGGCTACACCTTC. Encoded protein: CAWSPGRTVTNYGYTF.

The chain combines TRBV9 with TRBJ2-3; D is possibly TRBD2 (5 bases). V gave up 0 bases and J gave up 9 bases, with 11 bases separating them. The germline V gene encodes CDR1 SGDLS and CDR2 YYNGEE. CDR3 length: 13 amino acids. CDR3 sequence (DNA): TGTGCCAGCAGCGTAGGTAGCGCGATGACGCAGTATTTT. Amino acids: CASSVGSAMTQYF.

The rearrangement uses TRBV29-1 and TRBJ2-3; the D gene is possibly TRBD2 (6 bases). This CDR3 is 14 amino acids long. CDR1 is SQVTM, CDR2 ANQGSEA, per germline. The V end lost 1 base, the J end lost 1 base, and 9 bases lay between the germline ends. CDR3 in DNA: TGCAGCGTTGAAGCGGGAGATGGCACAGATACGCAGTATTTT. Amino acids: CSVEAGDGTDTQYF.

In this sample, this clone turned up a few times. V is TRBV29-1 and J is TRBJ2-6; D may be TRBD2 (5 bases). Germline V gives CDR1 SQVTM, CDR2 ANQGSEA. The CDR3 totals 14 residues. V dropped 5 bases and J dropped 0 bases, with 8 bases sitting between them. The CDR3 nucleotides are TGCAGCGTTAGGGAGAACTCTGGGGCCAACGTCCTGACTTTC. Its translation is CSVRENSGANVLTF.

The chain couples TRBV11-2 to TRBJ2-2; D perhaps matches TRBD1 (5 bases). V lost 5 bases to trimming and J lost 4 bases, with 20 bases between them. CDR1 and CDR2 from the germline V gene are SGHAT and FQNNGV. CDR3 length equals 17 residues. This CDR3 reads CASSISQGSPFTGELFF. The CDR3 bases are TGTGCCAGCAGCATCTCTCAGGGTTCCCCTTTCACCGGGGAGCTGTTTTTT.

This clone turned up a few times. The V and J genes are TRBV14 and TRBJ2-7, with 7 bases that match TRBD1. Trimming took 4 bases from V and 5 from J; bases not matched to a gene: 8. This CDR3 is 14 amino acids long. The germline V gene has CDR1 SGHDN and CDR2 FVKESK. This chain's CDR3 is CASSLLTGDHEQYF. The CDR3, as DNA: TGTGCCAGCAGCCTCCTTACAGGGGACCACGAGCAGTACTTC. Based on the CDR3 plus reference TRBV14 and TRBJ2-7, the full variable domain is EAGVTQFPSHSVIEKGQTVTLRCDPISGHDNLYWYRRVMGKEIKFLLHFVKESKQDESGMPNNRFLAERTGGTYSTLKVQPAELEDSGVYFCASSLLTGDHEQYFGPGTRLTVT.

The V gene is TRBV11-1, the J gene TRBJ2-2; 7 bases agree with TRBD2. This CDR3 has 16 amino acids. Trimming cost V 8 bases and J 1 base; bases outside gene matches: 10. Germline CDR1 and CDR2: SGHAT and FQDESV (reference sequence). The CDR3 sequence is CASRSGLAENTGELFF. The CDR3 nucleotides are TGTGCCAGCCGATCGGGCCTAGCGGAGAACACCGGGGAGCTGTTTTTT.